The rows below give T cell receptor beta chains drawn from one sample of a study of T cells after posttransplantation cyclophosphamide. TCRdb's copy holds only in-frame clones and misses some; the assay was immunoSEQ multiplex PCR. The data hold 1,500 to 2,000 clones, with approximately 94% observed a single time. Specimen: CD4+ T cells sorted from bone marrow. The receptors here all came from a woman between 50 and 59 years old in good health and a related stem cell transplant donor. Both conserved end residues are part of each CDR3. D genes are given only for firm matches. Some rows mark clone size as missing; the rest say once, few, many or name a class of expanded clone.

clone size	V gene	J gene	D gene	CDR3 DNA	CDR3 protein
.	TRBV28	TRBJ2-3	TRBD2	TGTGCCAGCAGTGACGCGGGAGCCCCAGATACGCAGTATTTT	CASSDAGAPDTQYF
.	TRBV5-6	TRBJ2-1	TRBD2	TGTGCCAGCAGCCTCCGACTAGCGGGAGTGGGCAATGAGCAGTTCTTC	CASSLRLAGVGNEQFF
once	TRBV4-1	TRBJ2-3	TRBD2	TGCGCCAGCTCTCTCAGCGGGGGGTCCACCTCGGTTTTTACAGATACGCAGTATTTT	CASSLSGGSTSVFTDTQYF
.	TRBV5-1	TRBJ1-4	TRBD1	TGCGCCAGCAGCTCGGAGACAGGGGAGGGTGAAAAACTGTTTTTT	CASSSETGEGEKLFF
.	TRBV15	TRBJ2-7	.	TGTGCCACCAGCAGAGCTGACGAGCAGTACTTC	CATSRADEQYF
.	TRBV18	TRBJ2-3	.	TGTGCCAGCTCGGTAATAGCGGGCACAGATACGCAGTATTTT	CASSVIAGTDTQYF
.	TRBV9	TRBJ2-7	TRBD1	TGTGCCAGCAGCGTAGGGACAGGGACCTACGAGCAGTACTTC	CASSVGTGTYEQYF
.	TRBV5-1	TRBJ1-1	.	TGCGCCAGCAGTCCCGCGACAGTGGAGCTAGGAGAAGCTTTCTTT	CASSPATVELGEAFF
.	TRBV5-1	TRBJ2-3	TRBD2	TGCGCCAGCAGCTTGTTTAGCGGGAGCACAGATACGCAGTATTTT	CASSLFSGSTDTQYF
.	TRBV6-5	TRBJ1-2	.	TGTGCCAGCCTCCCCCAAGCGGGGGCTAGTGGCTACACCTTC	CASLPQAGASGYTF
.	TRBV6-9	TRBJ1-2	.	TGTGCCAGCAGTGTATCAGCGCCCTACGGAAAAACCTATGGCTACACCTTC	CASSVSAPYGKTYGYTF
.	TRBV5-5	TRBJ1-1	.	TGTGCCAGCAGCTTGGTAGCGGCCGGGGGAGGAGCTGAAGCTTTCTTT	CASSLVAAGGGAEAFF
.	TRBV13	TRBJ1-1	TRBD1	TGTGCCAGCAGCCGGAGGGACAGGGGAGACACTGAAGCTTTCTTT	CASSRRDRGDTEAFF
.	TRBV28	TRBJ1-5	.	TGTGCCAGCAGTTTACGTGAGCCCCAGCATTTT	CASSLREPQHF
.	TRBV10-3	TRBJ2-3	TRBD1	TGTGCCATCAGCGGACCCGGGGGGACAGGGGATACAGATACGCAGTATTTT	CAISGPGGTGDTDTQYF
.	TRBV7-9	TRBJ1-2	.	TGTGCCAGCAGCAGACTTCAAGGATCGGGTGGCTACACCTTC	CASSRLQGSGGYTF
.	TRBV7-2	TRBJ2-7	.	TGTGCCAGCAGCTTAATTAGGAGCGCCGAGCAGTACTTC	CASSLIRSAEQYF
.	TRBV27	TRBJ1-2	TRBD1	TGTGCCAGCAGTTTGTCGGTCGGACAGGATGGGGGCTACACCTTC	CASSLSVGQDGGYTF
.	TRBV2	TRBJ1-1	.	TGTGCCAGCAGTCAAGGACTGCTGAACACTGAAGCTTTCTTT	CASSQGLLNTEAFF
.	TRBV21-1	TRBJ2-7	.	TGTGCCCCAATGGTAGGGCGGGGGCACGAGCAGTACTTC	CAPMVGRGHEQYF
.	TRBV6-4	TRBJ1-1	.	TGTGCCAGCAGTGCAACTTTGCAGGGTAGAACTTTCTTT	CASSATLQGRTFF
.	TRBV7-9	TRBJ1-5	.	TGTGCCAGCAGCTTAAATGAGAATTTCAATCAGCCCCAGCATTTT	CASSLNENFNQPQHF
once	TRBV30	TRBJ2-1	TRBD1	TGTGCCTGGAAGTTCGGTCAGGGGGCGAATGAGCAGTTCTTC	CAWKFGQGANEQFF
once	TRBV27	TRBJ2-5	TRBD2	TGTGCCAGCAGTTTCCGGGGGGGTGGGGAGACCCAGTACTTC	CASSFRGGGETQYF
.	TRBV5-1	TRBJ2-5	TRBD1	TGCGCCAGCAGCTTGGCCCCACAGGGGTCGGAAGAGACCCAGTACTTC	CASSLAPQGSEETQYF
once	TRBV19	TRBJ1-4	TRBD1	TGTGCCAGTAGTATAAGCCTGACAGGGGGAGGTGAAAAACTGTTTTTT	CASSISLTGGGEKLFF
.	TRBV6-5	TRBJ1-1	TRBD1	TGTGCCAGCAGTTACGAACAGGGGGCCCGTCGAGAAGCTTTCTTT	CASSYEQGARREAFF
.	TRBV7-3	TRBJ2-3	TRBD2	TGTGCCAGCAGCGCGACTAGCGGGAGGGAAGATACGCAGTATTTT	CASSATSGREDTQYF
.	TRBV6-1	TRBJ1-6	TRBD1	TGTGCCAGCAGTGATCCCGGGACAGGGTTTCAGTCACCCCTCCACTTT	CASSDPGTGFQSPLHF
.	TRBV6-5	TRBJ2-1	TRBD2	TGTGCCAGCAGTTCCTTGACTAGCGGGAGTAGGGGTGAGCAGTTCTTC	CASSSLTSGSRGEQFF
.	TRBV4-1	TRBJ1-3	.	TGCGCCAGCAGCCTAAGCTACGGTTTCTCTGGAAACACCATATATTTT	CASSLSYGFSGNTIYF
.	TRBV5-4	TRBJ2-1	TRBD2	TGTTTGAGCGGGAGAGACTACAATGAGCAGTTCTTC	CLSGRDYNEQFF
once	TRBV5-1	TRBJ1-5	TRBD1	TGCGCCAGCAGCTTGACAGGGGGCCATCAGCCCCAGCATTTT	CASSLTGGHQPQHF